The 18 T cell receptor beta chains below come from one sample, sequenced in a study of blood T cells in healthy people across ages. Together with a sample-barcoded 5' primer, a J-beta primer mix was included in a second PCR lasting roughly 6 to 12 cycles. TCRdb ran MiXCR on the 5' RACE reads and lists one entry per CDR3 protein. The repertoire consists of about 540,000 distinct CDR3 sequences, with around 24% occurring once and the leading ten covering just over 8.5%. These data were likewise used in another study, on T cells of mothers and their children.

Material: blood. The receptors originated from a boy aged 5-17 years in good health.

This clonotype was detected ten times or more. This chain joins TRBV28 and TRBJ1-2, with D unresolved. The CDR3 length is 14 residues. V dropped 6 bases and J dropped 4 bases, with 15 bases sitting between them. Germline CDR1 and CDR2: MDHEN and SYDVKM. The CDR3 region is CASSLITMGYGYTF. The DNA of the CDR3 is TGTGCCAGCAGCTTAATAACAATGGGCTATGGCTACACCTTC.

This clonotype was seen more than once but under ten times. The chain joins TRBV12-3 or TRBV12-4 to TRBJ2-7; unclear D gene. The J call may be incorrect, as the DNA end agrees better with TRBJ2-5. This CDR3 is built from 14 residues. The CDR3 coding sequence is TGTGCCAGCAGTTCCCGCACCCTATTGGAGACCCAGTACTTC. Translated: CASSSRTLLETQYF.

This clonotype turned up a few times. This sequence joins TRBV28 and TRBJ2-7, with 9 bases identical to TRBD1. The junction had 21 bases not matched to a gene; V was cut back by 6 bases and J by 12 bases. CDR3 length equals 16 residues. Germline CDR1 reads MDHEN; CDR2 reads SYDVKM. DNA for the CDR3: TGTGCCAGCAGCCTAGACAGGGGGGGATTTGTTTACCCGCGGTACTTC. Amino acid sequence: CASSLDRGGFVYPRYF.

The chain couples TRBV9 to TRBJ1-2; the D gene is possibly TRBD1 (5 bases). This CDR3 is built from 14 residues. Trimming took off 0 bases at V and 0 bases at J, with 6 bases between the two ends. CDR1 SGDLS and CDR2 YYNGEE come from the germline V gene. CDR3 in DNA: TGTGCCAGCAGCGTAGCAGGGACTAACTATGGCTACACCTTC. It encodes CASSVAGTNYGYTF.

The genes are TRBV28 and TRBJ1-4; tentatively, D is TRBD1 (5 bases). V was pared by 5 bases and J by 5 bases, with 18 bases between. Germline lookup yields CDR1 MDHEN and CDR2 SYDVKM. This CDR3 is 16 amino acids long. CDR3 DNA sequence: TGTGCCAGCAGTCCCCTCACGGGACTCATAAATGAAAAACTGTTTTTT. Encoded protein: CASSPLTGLINEKLFF.

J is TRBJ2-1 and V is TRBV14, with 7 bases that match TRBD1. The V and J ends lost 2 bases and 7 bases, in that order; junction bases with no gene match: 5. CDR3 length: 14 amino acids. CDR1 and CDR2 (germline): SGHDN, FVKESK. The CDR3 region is CASSQNRGRNEQFF. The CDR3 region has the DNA TGTGCCAGCAGCCAAAACAGGGGCAGGAATGAGCAGTTCTTC.

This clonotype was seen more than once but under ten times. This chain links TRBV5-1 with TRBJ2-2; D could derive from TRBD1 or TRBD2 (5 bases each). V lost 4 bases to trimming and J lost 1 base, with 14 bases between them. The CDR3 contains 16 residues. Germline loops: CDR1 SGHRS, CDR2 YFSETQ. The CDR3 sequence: CASSPGTNGNTGELFF. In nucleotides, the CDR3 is TGCGCCAGCAGCCCGGGGACGAACGGGAACACCGGGGAGCTGTTTTTT.

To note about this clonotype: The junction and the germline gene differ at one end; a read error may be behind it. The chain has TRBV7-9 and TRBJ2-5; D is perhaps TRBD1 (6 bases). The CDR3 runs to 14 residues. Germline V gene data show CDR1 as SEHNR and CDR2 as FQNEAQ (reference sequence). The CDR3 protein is CAISLEGVRETQYF. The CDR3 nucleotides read TGTGCCATCAGCTTAGAGGGGGTCCGAGAGACCCAGTACTTC.

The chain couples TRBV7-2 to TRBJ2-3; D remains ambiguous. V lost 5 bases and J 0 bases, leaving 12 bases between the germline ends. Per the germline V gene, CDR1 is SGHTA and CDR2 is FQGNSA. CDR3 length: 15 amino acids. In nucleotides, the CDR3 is TGTGCCAGCAGCCAGACTCCCACTAGCACAGATACGCAGTATTTT. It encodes CASSQTPTSTDTQYF.

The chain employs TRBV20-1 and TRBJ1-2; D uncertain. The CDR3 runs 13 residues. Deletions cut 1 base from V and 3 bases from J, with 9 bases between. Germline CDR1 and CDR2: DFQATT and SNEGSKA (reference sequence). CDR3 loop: CSARVPSDYGYTF. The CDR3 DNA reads TGCAGTGCTAGAGTACCCAGTGACTATGGCTACACCTTC.

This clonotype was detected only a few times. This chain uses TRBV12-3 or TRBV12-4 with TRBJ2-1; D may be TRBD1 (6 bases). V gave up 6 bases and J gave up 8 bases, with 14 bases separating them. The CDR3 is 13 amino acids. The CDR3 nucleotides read TGTGCCAGCAGCATAACAGGGACCGATGAGCAGTTCTTC. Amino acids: CASSITGTDEQFF.

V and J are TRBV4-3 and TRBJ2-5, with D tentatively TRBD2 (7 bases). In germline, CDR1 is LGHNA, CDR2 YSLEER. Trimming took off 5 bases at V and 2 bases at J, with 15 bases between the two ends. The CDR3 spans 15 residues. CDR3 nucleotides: TGCGCCAGCAGCGCCCGCGGGGGCGGTCAAGAGACCCAGTACTTC. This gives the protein CASSARGGGQETQYF.

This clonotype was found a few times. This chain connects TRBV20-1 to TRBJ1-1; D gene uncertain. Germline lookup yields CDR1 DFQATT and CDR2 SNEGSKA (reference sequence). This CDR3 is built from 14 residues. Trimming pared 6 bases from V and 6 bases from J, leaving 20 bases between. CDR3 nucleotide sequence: TGCAGTGCCCGGGTTAGGCTATCGGAAGCTGAAGCTTTCTTT. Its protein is CSARVRLSEAEAFF.

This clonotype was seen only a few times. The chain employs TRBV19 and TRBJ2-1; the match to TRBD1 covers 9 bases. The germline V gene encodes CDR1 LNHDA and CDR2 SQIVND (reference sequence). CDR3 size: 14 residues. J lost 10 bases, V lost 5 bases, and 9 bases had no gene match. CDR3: CASSSRDRVGEQFF. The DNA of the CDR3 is TGTGCCAGTAGTTCCCGGGACAGGGTAGGGGAGCAGTTCTTC.

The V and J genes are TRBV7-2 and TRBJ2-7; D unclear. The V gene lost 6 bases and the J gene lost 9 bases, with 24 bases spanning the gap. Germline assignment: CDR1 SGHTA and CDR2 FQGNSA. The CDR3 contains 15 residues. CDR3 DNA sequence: TGTGCCAGCAGGCTTAGAGCCATGAGTGAAACCGGGCAGTACTTC. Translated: CASRLRAMSETGQYF.

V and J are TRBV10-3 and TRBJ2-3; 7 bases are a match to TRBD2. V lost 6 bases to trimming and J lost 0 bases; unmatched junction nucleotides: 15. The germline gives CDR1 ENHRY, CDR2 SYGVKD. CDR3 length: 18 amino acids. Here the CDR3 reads CAIRDRGGLAESTDTQYF. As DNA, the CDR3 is TGTGCCATCAGAGATCGGGGAGGGCTAGCGGAAAGCACAGATACGCAGTATTTT.

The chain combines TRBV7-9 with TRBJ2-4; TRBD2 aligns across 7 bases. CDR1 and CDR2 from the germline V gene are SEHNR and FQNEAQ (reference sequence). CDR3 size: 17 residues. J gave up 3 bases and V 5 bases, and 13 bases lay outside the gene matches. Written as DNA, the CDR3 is TGTGCCAGCAGCGCCTCTAGAGCGGGGTTAGACAAAAACATTCAGTACTTC. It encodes CASSASRAGLDKNIQYF.

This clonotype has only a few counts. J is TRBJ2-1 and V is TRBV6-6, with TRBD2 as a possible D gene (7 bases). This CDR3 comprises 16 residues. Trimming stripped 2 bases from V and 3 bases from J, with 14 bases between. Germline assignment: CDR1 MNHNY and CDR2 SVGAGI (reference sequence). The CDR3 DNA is TGTGCCAGCAGTTACCGGTGCGGGGGACACTACAATGAGCAGTTCTTC. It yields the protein CASSYRCGGHYNEQFF.